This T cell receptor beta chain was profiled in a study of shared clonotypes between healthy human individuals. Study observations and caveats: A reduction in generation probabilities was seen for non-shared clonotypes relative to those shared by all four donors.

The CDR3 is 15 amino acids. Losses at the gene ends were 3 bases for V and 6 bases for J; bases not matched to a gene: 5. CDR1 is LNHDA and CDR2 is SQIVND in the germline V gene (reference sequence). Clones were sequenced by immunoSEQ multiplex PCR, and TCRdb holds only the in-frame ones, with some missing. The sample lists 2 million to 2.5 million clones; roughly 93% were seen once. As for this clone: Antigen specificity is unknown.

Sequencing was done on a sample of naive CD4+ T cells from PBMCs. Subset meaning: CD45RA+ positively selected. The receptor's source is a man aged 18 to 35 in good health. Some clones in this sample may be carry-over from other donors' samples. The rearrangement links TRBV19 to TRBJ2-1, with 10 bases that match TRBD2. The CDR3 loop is CASSIPPSGSNEQFF. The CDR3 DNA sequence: TGTGCCAGTAGTATCCCCCCTAGCGGGAGCAATGAGCAGTTCTTC. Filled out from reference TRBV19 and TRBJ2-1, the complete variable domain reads DGGITQSPKYLFRKEGQNVTLSCEQNLNHDAMYWYRQDPGQGLRLIYYSQIVNDFQKGDIAEGYSVSREKKESFPLTVTSAQKNPTAFYLCASSIPPSGSNEQFFGPGTRLTVL.